This T cell receptor beta chain was recorded in a study of cytomegalovirus exposure and HLA in healthy donors. Trimming shortened V by 3 bases and J by 5 bases, and 6 bases separated the two germline ends. Per germline, CDR1 MNHEY and CDR2 SMNVEV (reference sequence). The CDR3 spans 12 residues. The method was immunoSEQ multiplex PCR; TCRdb's version includes in-frame clones alone and lacks a portion of them. The sample records more than 300,000 clones, roughly 85% being singletons. This sequence was found in a woman aged 18 to 35 in good health and CMV-seronegative. The V gene is TRBV27, the J gene TRBJ2-3; D gene unclear. Material: PBMCs. CDR3 DNA sequence: TGTGCCAGCAGTTTGTCAGGAGATACGCAGTATTTT. Translation gives CASSLSGDTQYF.